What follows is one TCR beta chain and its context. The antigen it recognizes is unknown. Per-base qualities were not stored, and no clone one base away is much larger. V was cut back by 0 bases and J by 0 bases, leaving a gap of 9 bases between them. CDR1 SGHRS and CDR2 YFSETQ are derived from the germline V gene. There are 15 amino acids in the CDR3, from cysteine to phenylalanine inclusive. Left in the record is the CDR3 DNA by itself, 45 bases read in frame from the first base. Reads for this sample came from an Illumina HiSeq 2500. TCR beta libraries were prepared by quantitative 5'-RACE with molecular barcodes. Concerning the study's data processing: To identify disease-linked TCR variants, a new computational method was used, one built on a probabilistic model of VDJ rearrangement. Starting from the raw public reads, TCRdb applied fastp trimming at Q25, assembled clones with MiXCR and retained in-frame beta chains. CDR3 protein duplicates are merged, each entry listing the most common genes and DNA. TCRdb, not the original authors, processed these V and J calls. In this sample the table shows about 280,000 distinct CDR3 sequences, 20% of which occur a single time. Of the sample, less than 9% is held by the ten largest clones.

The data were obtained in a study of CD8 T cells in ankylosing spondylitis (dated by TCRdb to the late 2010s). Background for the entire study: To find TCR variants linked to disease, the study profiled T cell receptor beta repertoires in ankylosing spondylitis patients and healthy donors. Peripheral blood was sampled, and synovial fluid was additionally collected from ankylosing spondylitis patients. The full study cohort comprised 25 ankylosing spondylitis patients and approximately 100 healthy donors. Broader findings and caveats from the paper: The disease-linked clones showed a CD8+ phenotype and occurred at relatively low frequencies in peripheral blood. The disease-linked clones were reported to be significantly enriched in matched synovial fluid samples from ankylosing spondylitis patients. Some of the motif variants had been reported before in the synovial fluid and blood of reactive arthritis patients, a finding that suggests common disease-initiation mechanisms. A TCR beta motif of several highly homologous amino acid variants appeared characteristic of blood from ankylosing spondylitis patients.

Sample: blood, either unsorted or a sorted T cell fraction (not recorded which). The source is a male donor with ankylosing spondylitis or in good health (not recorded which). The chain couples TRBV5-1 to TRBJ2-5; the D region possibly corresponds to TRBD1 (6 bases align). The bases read TGCGCCAGCAGCTTGGACCCAGGGGACCAAGAGACCCAGTACTTC. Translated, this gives CASSLDPGDQETQYF.